This entry concerns a single TCR beta chain. The CDR3 covers 16 residues. CDR1 is ENHRY, CDR2 SYGVKD, per germline. V lost 6 bases to trimming and J lost 5 bases; unmatched junction nucleotides: 9. Only in-frame clones appear in the TCRdb table, and some are missing; sequencing was by immunoSEQ multiplex PCR. In the table there are 150,000 to 200,000 clones, around 85% of which are singletons. This sample was taken from a study of blood T cell repertoires in COVID-19. The receptor comes from a woman of 80 years or more with acute or convalescent COVID-19. The chain couples TRBV10-3 to TRBJ2-3; 12 bases map to TRBD2. What was sequenced was peripheral blood. The CDR3 nucleotides are TGTGCCATCAGGCCTTCTAGCGGGGGGGCGGGAGATACGCAGTATTTT. Encoded protein: CAIRPSSGGAGDTQYF.